This TCR beta chain was sequenced during a study of shared clonotypes between healthy human individuals. Study conclusions and caveats: The genetic and exposure-history diversity represented was limited by few donors.

This table comes from immunoSEQ multiplex PCR, and its TCRdb copy is limited to in-frame clones, with some not included. The table has approximately 1.4 million clones, 95% to 99% seen once. Donors, without exception, were Caucasian adults residing in Nashville, Tennessee. To note about this clone: The target antigen is unknown.

Input material: naive CD4+ T cells sorted from blood. Indicated subset: CD45RA+ positively selected. The receptor was derived from a man aged 25 to 45 in good health.

CDR3 protein: CASKSGTGLYNEQFF. CDR3 sequence (DNA): TGTGCCAGCAAGAGTGGGACAGGGCTTTACAATGAGCAGTTCTTC. This rearrangement joins TRBV2 to TRBJ2-1, with TRBD1 matching over 9 bases. This CDR3 region has 15 residues. J gave up 4 bases and V 7 bases, and 8 bases lay outside the gene matches. CDR1 is SNHLY, CDR2 FYNNEI, per germline.